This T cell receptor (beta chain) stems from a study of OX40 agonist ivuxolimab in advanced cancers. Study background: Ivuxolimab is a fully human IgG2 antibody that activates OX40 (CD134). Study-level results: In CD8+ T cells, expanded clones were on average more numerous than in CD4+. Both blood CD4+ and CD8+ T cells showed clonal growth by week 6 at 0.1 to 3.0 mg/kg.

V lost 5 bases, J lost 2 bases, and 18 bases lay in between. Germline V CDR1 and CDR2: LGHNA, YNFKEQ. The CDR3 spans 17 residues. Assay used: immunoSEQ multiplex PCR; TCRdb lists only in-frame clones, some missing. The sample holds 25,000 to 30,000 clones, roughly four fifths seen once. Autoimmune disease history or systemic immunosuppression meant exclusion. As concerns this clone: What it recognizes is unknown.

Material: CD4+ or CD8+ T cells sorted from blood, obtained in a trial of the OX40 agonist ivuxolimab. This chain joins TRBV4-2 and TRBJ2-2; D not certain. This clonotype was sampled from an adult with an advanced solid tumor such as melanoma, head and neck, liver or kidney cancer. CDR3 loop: CASSSLYKAENTGELFF. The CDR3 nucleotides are TGTGCCAGCAGCTCACTTTACAAGGCAGAAAACACCGGGGAGCTGTTTTTT.